Listed below are T cell receptor beta chains from one sample, sequenced in a study of T cells after yellow fever vaccination. In TCRdb, the 5' RACE reads were re-called with MiXCR into one record per CDR3 protein. The table records around 590,000 distinct CDR3 sequences, over 9% of them present only once. This material consisted of PBMCs, taken on the day of the yellow fever booster vaccination. The receptors originated from a man between 25 and 39 years old who received the YFV17D yellow fever vaccine. Both conserved end residues are part of each CDR3. Fields, in order: J gene, D gene, clone size, V gene, CDR3 DNA, CDR3 protein. A D gene is named only where the DNA matches it firmly. Clone size is not always given. Where it is, it says once, few, many or a class for expanded clones.

J: TRBJ1-5; D: -; size: -; V: TRBV28; DNA: TGTGCCAGCAGTGGCGACAGAAGCAATCAGCCCCAGCATTTT; CDR3: CASSGDRSNQPQHF
J: TRBJ1-5; D: -; size: few; V: TRBV12-3/TRBV12-4; DNA: TGTGCCAGCACGGATAGCAGAACCCAGCCCCAGCATTTT; CDR3: CASTDSRTQPQHF
J: TRBJ2-3; D: -; size: few; V: TRBV7-2; DNA: TGTGCCAGCAGCAGGGGGGGCGTGGATACGCAGTATTTT; CDR3: CASSRGGVDTQYF
J: TRBJ2-5; D: -; size: -; V: TRBV20-1; DNA: TGCAGTGCTGTGAGGGCAGGGGTGTTTGAGACCCAGTACTTC; CDR3: CSAVRAGVFETQYF
J: TRBJ2-5; D: -; size: few; V: TRBV12-3/TRBV12-4; DNA: TGTGCCAGCAGTAATACGGAGACCCAGTACTTC; CDR3: CASSNTETQYF
J: TRBJ2-1; D: -; size: many; V: TRBV15; DNA: TGTGCCACCAGCAGAGATCGCGTAGCGGTGGGGCCTAATGAGCAGTTCTTC; CDR3: CATSRDRVAVGPNEQFF
J: TRBJ1-5; D: -; size: -; V: TRBV2; DNA: TGTGCCAGCAGTGGGCAGTTCAATCAGCCCCAGCATTTT; CDR3: CASSGQFNQPQHF
J: TRBJ2-3; D: -; size: many; V: TRBV29-1; DNA: TGCAGCGCCAACCGAGGGCGGTTCACAGATACGCAGTATTTT; CDR3: CSANRGRFTDTQYF
J: TRBJ2-7; D: TRBD2; size: few; V: TRBV7-9; DNA: TGTGCCAGCAGCAAGACTAGCGGGAGGACCGAGCAGTACTTC; CDR3: CASSKTSGRTEQYF
J: TRBJ1-5; D: -; size: few; V: TRBV20-1; DNA: TGCAGTGCCCGACGCGCCGGAAATCAGCCCCAGCATTTT; CDR3: CSARRAGNQPQHF
J: TRBJ2-5; D: -; size: -; V: TRBV12-3/TRBV12-4; DNA: TGTGCCAGCCGGAGAGGGAATCGGGAGACCCAGTACTTC; CDR3: CASRRGNRETQYF
J: TRBJ2-5; D: TRBD2; size: -; V: TRBV24-1; DNA: TGTGCCACCGACGACACCGGGACTAGCGTCCAAGAGACCCAGTACTTC; CDR3: CATDDTGTSVQETQYF
J: TRBJ2-7; D: TRBD2; size: -; V: TRBV10-3; DNA: TGTGCCATGGGCCCCGGACTAGGGGACGAGCAGTACTTC; CDR3: CAMGPGLGDEQYF
J: TRBJ2-1; D: -; size: few; V: TRBV29-1; DNA: TGCAGCGTCCGGGACACCTTTTACAATGAGCAGTTCTTC; CDR3: CSVRDTFYNEQFF
J: TRBJ1-4; D: -; size: few; V: TRBV12-3/TRBV12-4; DNA: TGTGCCAGCAGTCCGGCAAAAGGCCAAAAACTGTTTTTT; CDR3: CASSPAKGQKLFF
J: TRBJ1-2; D: TRBD1; size: once; V: TRBV3-1; DNA: TGTGCCTCCTGCCAAGGAGGGACAGGGAACGCTAACTATGGCTACACCTTC; CDR3: CASCQGGTGNANYGYTF
J: TRBJ1-2; D: TRBD1; size: -; V: TRBV7-2; DNA: TGTGCCAGCAGCCCATGGCCGGACAGGGGGCCCGGCTACACCTTC; CDR3: CASSPWPDRGPGYTF
J: TRBJ2-3; D: -; size: -; V: TRBV12-3/TRBV12-4; DNA: TGTGCCAGCAGTCCCGCCAGCAGATCGACAGATACGCAGTATTTT; CDR3: CASSPASRSTDTQYF
J: TRBJ2-5; D: -; size: many; V: TRBV7-2; DNA: TGTGCCAGCAGCCTAGGGGTGGCGGAGACCCAGTACTTC; CDR3: CASSLGVAETQYF
J: TRBJ1-5; D: TRBD1; size: -; V: TRBV20-1; DNA: TGCAGTGTAAAGAGGCAGGGGGCATATCAGCCCCAGCATTTT; CDR3: CSVKRQGAYQPQHF
J: TRBJ1-1; D: -; size: few; V: TRBV20-1; DNA: TGCAGTGCTAGCCCGAATTGGGGCACTGAAGCTTTCTTT; CDR3: CSASPNWGTEAFF
J: TRBJ2-3; D: -; size: few; V: TRBV7-9; DNA: TGTGCCAGCAGCTTAATGTCTGGCACAGATACGCAGTATTTT; CDR3: CASSLMSGTDTQYF
J: TRBJ2-2; D: TRBD2; size: -; V: TRBV24-1; DNA: TGTGCCACCAGTGATTACCCTAGCGGGAGAGTGAACACCGGGGAGCTGTTTTTT; CDR3: CATSDYPSGRVNTGELFF
J: TRBJ2-5; D: -; size: -; V: TRBV6-5; DNA: TGTGCCAGCAGTTGGGGAGGGGGCGCGGGAGCGGAGACCCAGTACTTC; CDR3: CASSWGGGAGAETQYF
J: TRBJ2-3; D: TRBD2; size: -; V: TRBV7-2; DNA: TGTGCCAGCAGCTGGAGAGCGGGAGGAGCGGGCACAGATACGCAGTATTTT; CDR3: CASSWRAGGAGTDTQYF
J: TRBJ2-7; D: -; size: many; V: TRBV20-1; DNA: TGCAGTGCTAGGTCCGAGGGGGTAGGGTACGAGCAGTACTTC; CDR3: CSARSEGVGYEQYF
J: TRBJ2-7; D: TRBD2; size: -; V: TRBV5-6; DNA: TGTGCCAGCAGCTCCCTAGCGGGAACTTACGAGCAGTACTTC; CDR3: CASSSLAGTYEQYF
J: TRBJ2-5; D: TRBD2; size: -; V: TRBV5-1; DNA: TGCGCCAGCAGCCTAATGGGACTACCCCAAGAGACCCAGTACTTC; CDR3: CASSLMGLPQETQYF
J: TRBJ1-5; D: -; size: few; V: TRBV3-1; DNA: TGTGCCAGCAGCCAAAACCTGGACGTCTTAGGAGAGCCCCAGCATTTT; CDR3: CASSQNLDVLGEPQHF
J: TRBJ2-7; D: TRBD2; size: few; V: TRBV19; DNA: TGTGCCAGTAGTATGTTAACTAGCGGCTACGAGCAGTACTTC; CDR3: CASSMLTSGYEQYF
J: TRBJ2-1; D: -; size: many; V: TRBV10-3; DNA: TGTGCCATCAGTGAAGGGTATGACAATGAGCAGTTCTTC; CDR3: CAISEGYDNEQFF
J: TRBJ2-5; D: TRBD2; size: -; V: TRBV5-1; DNA: TGCGCCAGCAGAGATGGACTAGCGGGAGTGGAGACCCAGTACTTC; CDR3: CASRDGLAGVETQYF
J: TRBJ2-3; D: -; size: -; V: TRBV7-8; DNA: TGTGCCAGCAGCTTACCAATGGATACGCAGTATTTT; CDR3: CASSLPMDTQYF
J: TRBJ2-3; D: -; size: many; V: TRBV29-1; DNA: TGCAGCGTTGAACACCAAGCGCAGTATTTT; CDR3: CSVEHQAQYF
J: TRBJ2-2; D: -; size: few; V: TRBV6-2/TRBV6-3; DNA: TGTGCCAGCAGCCAACGGAGTACGGGGGTTACGAACACCGGGGAGCTGTTTTTT; CDR3: CASSQRSTGVTNTGELFF
J: TRBJ2-3; D: -; size: -; V: TRBV11-2; DNA: TGTGCCAGCAGCCAACTTGGACAAAGAACAGATACGCAGTATTTT; CDR3: CASSQLGQRTDTQYF
J: TRBJ2-1; D: -; size: few; V: TRBV5-6; DNA: TGTGCCAGCAGCTTGTTTGTTAATGAGCAGTTCTTC; CDR3: CASSLFVNEQFF
J: TRBJ1-1; D: -; size: -; V: TRBV7-2; DNA: TGTGCCAGCAGCTCCTACACGAACACTGAAGCTTTCTTT; CDR3: CASSSYTNTEAFF
J: TRBJ1-6; D: -; size: -; V: TRBV20-1; DNA: TGCAGTGCTAGATATCCCAATTCACCCCTCCACTTT; CDR3: CSARYPNSPLHF
J: TRBJ2-7; D: -; size: -; V: TRBV9; DNA: TGTGCCAGCAGCGCAGGGTACTCCTACGAGCAGTACTTC; CDR3: CASSAGYSYEQYF
J: TRBJ1-6; D: -; size: -; V: TRBV30; DNA: TGTGCCTGGAGTGTCAACAGTTCACCCCTCCACTTT; CDR3: CAWSVNSSPLHF
J: TRBJ1-1; D: TRBD1; size: many; V: TRBV29-1; DNA: TGCAGCGTAACAGGACAGGGGAGGATGTTGTTAGAAGCTTTCTTT; CDR3: CSVTGQGRMLLEAFF
J: TRBJ2-3; D: TRBD2; size: few; V: TRBV2; DNA: TGTGCCAGCAGTGATGCCCTAGCGGCCACAGATACGCAGTATTTT; CDR3: CASSDALAATDTQYF
J: TRBJ1-3; D: -; size: -; V: TRBV10-3; DNA: TGCGGCGGGGCAGGGACCTCTGGAAACACCATATATTTT; CDR3: CGGAGTSGNTIYF
J: TRBJ1-4; D: -; size: -; V: TRBV7-2; DNA: TGTGCCAGCAGCTTAGTCGGCGGGAATGAAAAACTGTTTTTT; CDR3: CASSLVGGNEKLFF
J: TRBJ1-6; D: -; size: -; V: TRBV5-1; DNA: TGCGCCAGTCGCGCCCCAGGAGATAATTCACCCCTCCACTTT; CDR3: CASRAPGDNSPLHF
J: TRBJ2-4; D: -; size: few; V: TRBV5-1; DNA: TGCGCCAGCAGCTTGGGGCAGGCCAAAAACATTCAGTACTTC; CDR3: CASSLGQAKNIQYF
J: TRBJ2-7; D: -; size: few; V: TRBV7-6; DNA: TGTGCCAGCAGCTTAGGCGGCTATCCCTCCTACGAGCAGTACTTC; CDR3: CASSLGGYPSYEQYF
J: TRBJ2-5; D: -; size: -; V: TRBV5-1; DNA: TGCGCCAGCAGATTTGGGGGCGGACTACAAGAGACCCAGTACTTC; CDR3: CASRFGGGLQETQYF
J: TRBJ1-3; D: -; size: few; V: TRBV29-1; DNA: TGCAGCGCTCCGGTGGGGGGCTCAGGAAACACCATATATTTT; CDR3: CSAPVGGSGNTIYF
J: TRBJ2-5; D: -; size: -; V: TRBV7-9; DNA: TGTGCCAGCAGCCTCACCGTTCTGGGGGGACGCCGAGAGACCCAGTACTTC; CDR3: CASSLTVLGGRRETQYF
J: TRBJ2-3; D: -; size: -; V: TRBV6-2/TRBV6-3; DNA: TGTGCCAGCAGTTACGGTGCGGGATTCACAGATACGCAGTATTTT; CDR3: CASSYGAGFTDTQYF